The 10 T cell receptor beta chains below were found in one sample sequenced in a study of control samples from healthy donors and cancer patients (dated by TCRdb to about 2020). The protocol used for the library was the immunoSEQ multiplex PCR assay. Drawn from immuneACCESS, this table holds only the in-frame rearrangements with V and J called that TCRdb kept. Clones are partly lost; checked studies trace under half to an unresolved V gene and leave the rest unexplained. This sample lists 8,000 to 13,000 clones; approximately 91% were detected once. The top ten clones comprise about a fifth of the sample. The material sequenced was PBMCs. The source of these receptors is a man aged 60 to 69 with colorectal cancer.

The J gene is TRBJ1-2, the V gene TRBV10-3; D not resolved. Germline assignment: CDR1 ENHRY and CDR2 SYGVKD. This CDR3 region has 14 residues. The V end was cut by 0 bases, the J end by 7 bases, with 12 bases between. Here the CDR3 DNA reads TGTGCCATCAGTGAGTCAGGTTGGGGAGGTGGCTACACCTTC. It yields the protein CAISESGWGGGYTF.

The V call is TRBV29-1, the J call TRBJ2-3, with a tentative D call TRBD1 (6 bases). Germline assignment: CDR1 SQVTM and CDR2 ANQGSEA. Trimming took off 4 bases at V and 5 bases at J, with 16 bases between the two ends. CDR3 length equals 14 residues. CDR3 protein: CSVGGSEQGDTQYF. In nucleotides, the CDR3 is TGCAGCGTTGGTGGTAGCGAACAGGGAGATACGCAGTATTTT.

The rearrangement uses TRBV4-3 and TRBJ2-1; TRBD2 matches 8 bases. V gave up 0 bases and J gave up 6 bases; unmatched junction bases: 13. Per the germline V gene, CDR1 is LGHNA and CDR2 is YSLEER. The CDR3 loop spans 18 amino acids. CDR3 protein: CASSQEPSGGVIFNEQFF. Written as DNA, the CDR3 is TGCGCCAGCAGCCAAGAACCCTCGGGAGGGGTAATCTTCAATGAGCAGTTCTTC.

The chain links TRBV7-3 to TRBJ2-3, with unresolved D. The length of the CDR3 is 15 residues. Germline CDR1 reads SGHTA; CDR2 reads FQGTGA. The ends were cut back, 2 bases at V and 2 bases at J, with 11 bases in the middle. CDR3 residues: CASSLAPASTDTQYF. The CDR3, as DNA: TGTGCCAGCAGCTTAGCACCAGCCTCCACAGATACGCAGTATTTT.

The rearrangement joins TRBV27 to TRBJ2-1; 12 bases align to TRBD1. The CDR3 spans 17 residues. Germline lookup yields CDR1 MNHEY and CDR2 SMNVEV (reference sequence). The V segment lost 4 bases and the J segment 5 bases; nucleotides outside the gene matches: 9. This CDR3 reads CASSSGTGGIGHNEQFF. The DNA for the CDR3 is TGTGCCAGCAGTTCCGGGACAGGGGGCATAGGCCACAATGAGCAGTTCTTC.

This chain connects TRBV18 to TRBJ1-1; 9 nucleotides line up with TRBD1. V lost 3 bases to trimming and J lost 4 bases; unmatched junction nucleotides: 6. There are 15 residues in the CDR3. CDR1 KGHSH and CDR2 LQKENI come from the germline V gene. The CDR3 coding sequence is TGTGCCAGCTCACCCTGGACAGGGGATGGCACTGAAGCTTTCTTT. It translates to CASSPWTGDGTEAFF.

The chain links TRBV28 to TRBJ2-5; D remains ambiguous. Per the germline V gene, CDR1 is MDHEN and CDR2 is SYDVKM. The V end was cut by 2 bases, the J end by 1 base, with 5 bases between. The CDR3 consists of 13 residues. For the CDR3, the DNA is TGTGCCAGCAGTTTAGCTAGCCAAGAGACCCAGTACTTC. It codes for CASSLASQETQYF.

The chain links TRBV7-3 to TRBJ1-2; D remains unclear. V lost 5 bases and J 2 bases, leaving 9 bases between the germline ends. The CDR3 has 13 residues. Per germline, CDR1 SGHTA and CDR2 FQGTGA. The CDR3 nucleotides are TGTGCCAGCAGCCCTTTCCCCAACTATGGCTACACCTTC. It is translated as CASSPFPNYGYTF.

Note on this clone: Sequence at one end of the junction differs from germline and may be a read error. This sequence joins TRBV7-7 and TRBJ2-1; the D gene could be TRBD1 or TRBD2 (5 bases each). In germline, CDR1 is SSHAT, CDR2 FNYEAQ (reference sequence). This CDR3 is 16 amino acids long. The CDR3 DNA is TGTGCTAGCAGCTCGTCAGTGGGGGTATCCTACAATGAGCAGTTCTTC. Its protein product is CASSSSVGVSYNEQFF.

This clone has just one count. The rearrangement uses TRBV28 and TRBJ1-5; 7 bases fit TRBD1. Losses at the gene ends were 6 bases for V and 6 bases for J; bases not matched to a gene: 8. Germline V lookup: CDR1 MDHEN, CDR2 SYDVKM. The CDR3 is 14 amino acids. The chain's CDR3 is CASRNTGEGQPQHF. In DNA form, the CDR3 reads TGTGCCAGCAGGAATACAGGGGAAGGTCAGCCCCAGCATTTT.